This passage covers 32 T cell receptor beta chains from one sample sequenced in a study of blood T cell repertoires in COVID-19. Only in-frame clones appear in the TCRdb table, and some are missing; sequencing was by immunoSEQ multiplex PCR. This table has about 140,000 clones, approximately 89% appearing once. The specimen was peripheral blood. These TCRs come from a woman in her forties or fifties with acute or convalescent COVID-19.

The gene calls are TRBV3-1 (or the pseudogene TRBV3-2) and TRBJ1-4; D perhaps matches TRBD1 (6 bases). Germline-derived CDR1 and CDR2 are LGHDT and YNNKEL (reference sequence). Trimming left V 3 bases short and J 5 bases short, with 10 bases between. The CDR3 is 14 residues long. CDR3 in DNA: TGTGCCAGCAGCCAGGGGGCCTTCAATGAAAAACTGTTTTTT. It specifies CASSQGAFNEKLFF.

The chain has TRBV18 and TRBJ2-4; D is perhaps TRBD2 (5 bases). The CDR3 is made up of 16 amino acids. Germline assignment: CDR1 KGHSH and CDR2 LQKENI. Trimming shortened V by 5 bases and J by 2 bases, and 16 bases separated the two germline ends. The CDR3 sequence is CASSMTPLASKNIQYF. The DNA of the CDR3 is TGTGCCAGCTCAATGACCCCCCTAGCCTCCAAAAACATTCAGTACTTC. Combining the CDR3 with reference TRBV18 and TRBJ2-4 gives the whole variable domain NAGVMQNPRHLVRRRGQEARLRCSPMKGHSHVYWYRQLPEEGLKFMVYLQKENIIDESGMPKERFSAEFPKEGPSILRIQQVVRGDSAAYFCASSMTPLASKNIQYFGAGTRLSVL.

This chain joins TRBV6-6 and TRBJ1-1; TRBD1 matches at 7 bases. Germline V gene lookup returns CDR1 MNHNY and CDR2 SVGAGI (reference sequence). CDR3 length: 14 residues. Losses at the gene ends were 4 bases for V and 4 bases for J; bases not matched to a gene: 6. As DNA, the CDR3 is TGTGCCAGCAGTTTAAGGACAGGAGTCACTGAAGCTTTCTTT. Amino acid sequence: CASSLRTGVTEAFF.

V and J are TRBV6-5 and TRBJ1-2; TRBD1 agrees at 7 bases. Germline CDR1 MNHEY, CDR2 SVGAGI. The CDR3 totals 15 residues. Germline trimming cut 10 bases from V and 5 bases from J; bases unmatched to any gene: 16. The CDR3 is CATLGQDIATYGYTF. The DNA for the CDR3 is TGTGCCACCCTAGGACAGGATATAGCAACTTATGGCTACACCTTC.

The CDR3 DNA follows: TGTGCCAGCAGCTTAGATCAGGGGGCGTACAATGAGCAGTTCTTC. It translates to CASSLDQGAYNEQFF. The V and J genes are TRBV11-2 and TRBJ2-1; TRBD1 matches at 8 bases. Germline CDR1 SGHAT, CDR2 FQNNGV. The CDR3 length is 15 residues. After removal of 0 bases from V and 4 bases from J, the junction contained 2 bases not matched to a gene.

The V gene is TRBV24-1, the J gene TRBJ1-2, with D possibly being TRBD1 (5 bases). This CDR3 region has 14 residues. The V gene lost 8 bases and the J gene lost 8 bases, with 20 bases spanning the gap. Germline V gene data show CDR1 as KGHDR and CDR2 as SFDVKD. The CDR3 spells CATTKGLNLGGYTF. The CDR3, as DNA: TGTGCCACCACCAAGGGGTTGAACTTGGGAGGCTACACCTTC.

The rearrangement links TRBV6-5 to TRBJ2-1; 7 nucleotides line up with TRBD2. This CDR3 is built from 15 residues. J was trimmed by 0 bases and V by 2 bases; bases with no gene match: 1. Germline-derived CDR1 and CDR2 are MNHEY and SVGAGI. CDR3 DNA: TGTGCCAGCAGTTACACGGGGGGCTCCTACAATGAGCAGTTCTTC. Its protein is CASSYTGGSYNEQFF.

The genes are TRBV6-4 and TRBJ2-1; possibly TRBD2 for D (5 bases). V was trimmed by 1 base and J by 7 bases, leaving 17 bases between them. The CDR3 has 16 amino acids. CDR1 and CDR2 (germline): MRHNA, SNTAGT. As DNA, the CDR3 is TGTGCCAGCAGTGACTACTATCTAGCCCCCAGGAATGAGCAGTTCTTC. Protein sequence: CASSDYYLAPRNEQFF.

V and J are TRBV2 and TRBJ1-2; 7 bases match TRBD1. V was pared by 5 bases and J by 0 bases, with 3 bases of the junction left unmatched. CDR1 SNHLY and CDR2 FYNNEI come from the germline V gene. The CDR3 contains 14 residues. The chain's CDR3 is CASSYRGSNYGYTF. In DNA form, the CDR3 reads TGTGCCAGCAGTTACAGGGGTTCTAACTATGGCTACACCTTC.

This clone was counted once. This chain links TRBV10-3 with TRBJ1-2, with a tentative D call TRBD1 (5 bases). V gave up 5 bases and J gave up 2 bases, with 9 bases separating them. Germline CDR1 ENHRY, CDR2 SYGVKD. The CDR3 spans 13 residues. CDR3 in amino acids: CAISTGGNYGYTF. CDR3 sequence (DNA): TGTGCCATCAGTACGGGGGGGAACTATGGCTACACCTTC.

The V gene is TRBV27, the J gene TRBJ1-4, with D unclear. The CDR3 runs 15 residues. The germline V and J ends were trimmed by 2 bases and 1 base, with 8 bases remaining between them. CDR1 and CDR2 from the germline V gene are MNHEY and SMNVEV (reference sequence). The CDR3 bases are TGTGCCAGCAGTTTAGCGATAGAAACTAATGAAAAACTGTTTTTT. This translates into CASSLAIETNEKLFF.

The V and J genes are TRBV6-6 and TRBJ2-7, with 9 bases identical to TRBD1. The CDR3 has 15 residues. V lost 4 bases, J lost 3 bases, and 7 bases stayed unmatched. Germline loops: CDR1 MNHNY, CDR2 SVGAGI (reference sequence). CDR3 protein: CASSLQGAKVYEQYF. DNA for the CDR3: TGTGCCAGCAGTTTACAGGGGGCGAAGGTCTACGAGCAGTACTTC.

This sequence joins TRBV6-1 and TRBJ2-7, with 9 bases lining up with TRBD2. The CDR3 is made up of 17 amino acids. V lost 3 bases and J lost 0; bases outside the gene matches: 9. Germline CDR1 reads MNHNS; CDR2 reads SASEGT. The CDR3 nucleotides read TGTGCCAGCAGTGAGTTTAGCGGGAGCTTCTACTCCTACGAGCAGTACTTC. Translating gives CASSEFSGSFYSYEQYF.

This chain links TRBV7-3 with TRBJ2-7, with D perhaps matching TRBD1 (5 bases). CDR1 is SGHTA and CDR2 is FQGTGA in the germline V gene. V lost 5 bases and J 3 bases, leaving 14 bases between the germline ends. This CDR3 has 14 residues. The CDR3 bases are TGTGCCAGCAGCATGGGGCTGAACGGCTACGAGCAGTACTTC. Protein: CASSMGLNGYEQYF. The variable domain in full, with the rest retrieved from reference TRBV7-3 and TRBJ2-7, is GAGVSQTPSNKVTEKGKYVELRCDPISGHTALYWYRQSLGQGPEFLIYFQGTGAADDSGLPNDRFFAVRPEGSVSTLKIQRTERGDSAVYLCASSMGLNGYEQYFGPGTRLTVT.

The rearrangement links TRBV5-6 to TRBJ1-6; D not certain. The V and J ends lost 2 bases and 10 bases respectively, with 10 bases between them. CDR1 SGHDT and CDR2 YYEEEE come from the germline V gene. The CDR3 covers 13 residues. The CDR3 loop reads CASSFGPGSPLHF. Here the CDR3 DNA reads TGTGCCAGCAGCTTCGGTCCGGGGTCACCCCTCCACTTT. The full variable domain, in which reference TRBV5-6 and TRBJ1-6 provide the parts outside the CDR3, is DAGVTQSPTHLIKTRGQQVTLRCSPKSGHDTVSWYQQALGQGPQFIFQYYEEEERQRGNFPDRFSGHQFPNYSSELNVNALLLGDSALYLCASSFGPGSPLHFGNGTRLTVT.

The rearrangement uses TRBV7-3 and TRBJ2-1; TRBD2 matches 9 bases. Trimming removed 2 bases from V and 4 bases from J; junction bases left unmatched: 9. The CDR3 runs 17 residues. Germline assignment: CDR1 SGHTA and CDR2 FQGTGA. The CDR3 loop reads CASSLPSGLAEYNEQFF. The CDR3 nucleotides are TGTGCCAGCAGCTTACCCTCGGGACTAGCCGAATACAATGAGCAGTTCTTC.

This clone was seen only once. This chain links TRBV5-1 with TRBJ2-5, with 8 nucleotides matching TRBD1. Germline lookup yields CDR1 SGHRS and CDR2 YFSETQ. Trimming at V came to 0 bases and at J to 4 bases, leaving 5 bases not matched to a gene. The CDR3 runs to 15 residues. The CDR3 DNA follows: TGCGCCAGCAGCTTGGCCGGGACAGGAAGAGAGACCCAGTACTTC. Protein: CASSLAGTGRETQYF.

This chain uses TRBV18 with TRBJ1-2; a weak D match, TRBD1 (6 bases). V dropped 3 bases and J dropped 2 bases, with 13 bases sitting between them. Germline loops: CDR1 KGHSH, CDR2 LQKENI. There are 15 residues in the CDR3. This chain's CDR3 is CASSPRGDTNYGYTF. The CDR3, as DNA: TGTGCCAGCTCACCGCGAGGGGACACCAACTATGGCTACACCTTC.

J is TRBJ2-5 and V is TRBV3-1 (or the pseudogene TRBV3-2), with 7 bases matching TRBD2. Per the germline V gene, CDR1 is LGHDT and CDR2 is YNNKEL (reference sequence). V shed 2 bases and J 5 bases; nucleotides not matched to a gene: 17. There are 18 residues in the CDR3. The CDR3 coding sequence is TGTGCCAGCAGCCAACCTTCTCTAGCGGTGGAGGTTAAGGAGACCCAGTACTTC. Translated: CASSQPSLAVEVKETQYF.

The chain is built from TRBV6-2 or TRBV6-3 and TRBJ2-3, with TRBD2 matching 10 bases. The CDR3 is 16 amino acids. J was trimmed by 4 bases and V by 5 bases; bases with no gene match: 9. CDR1 and CDR2 (germline): MNHEY, SVGEGT. Here the CDR3 reads CASSLEAGGPADTQYF. CDR3 sequence (DNA): TGTGCCAGCAGTCTCGAAGCGGGGGGGCCCGCAGATACGCAGTATTTT.

The chain joins TRBV10-3 to TRBJ1-1, with 8 bases aligning to TRBD1. After removal of 3 bases from V and 6 bases from J, the junction contained 12 bases not matched to a gene. From germline, CDR1 is ENHRY and CDR2 SYGVKD. CDR3 length: 16 amino acids. The CDR3 protein is CAISDRDRPHGAEAFF. The DNA for the CDR3 is TGTGCCATCAGTGACCGGGACAGGCCCCATGGGGCTGAAGCTTTCTTT.

The rearrangement links TRBV19 to TRBJ2-7, with 11 bases aligning to TRBD1. Trimming at V came to 2 bases and at J to 5 bases, leaving 5 bases not matched to a gene. The CDR3 totals 15 residues. Germline V lookup: CDR1 LNHDA, CDR2 SQIVND (reference sequence). This chain's CDR3 is CASSISWDRGNEQYF. For the CDR3, the DNA is TGTGCCAGTAGTATATCCTGGGACAGGGGGAACGAGCAGTACTTC.

V is TRBV5-1 and J is TRBJ2-3, with D maybe TRBD1 (5 bases). Trimming left V 1 base short and J 4 bases short, with 10 bases between. Germline V lookup: CDR1 SGHRS, CDR2 YFSETQ. The CDR3 runs 14 residues. CDR3 sequence: CASSLTPGPDTQYF. The CDR3 region has the DNA TGCGCCAGCAGCTTGACCCCAGGGCCAGATACGCAGTATTTT.

This sequence joins TRBV7-2 and TRBJ1-6; 11 bases are shared with TRBD1. Germline V CDR1 and CDR2: SGHTA, FQGNSA. The CDR3 has 16 residues. V shed 4 bases, J shed 12 bases, and the junction held 11 bases outside the gene matches. The CDR3 DNA follows: TGTGCCAGCAGCTCTGGCGGGACAGGGGGGTTGAAACCCCTCCACTTT. This encodes CASSSGGTGGLKPLHF.

The V and J genes are TRBV18 and TRBJ2-1; 8 bases match TRBD1. CDR3 size: 15 residues. The V gene end was trimmed by 3 bases and the J gene end by 6 bases; junction bases not matched to a gene: 7. Germline CDR1 reads KGHSH; CDR2 reads LQKENI. The CDR3 loop reads CASSPPGGSGNEQFF. For the CDR3, the DNA is TGTGCCAGCTCACCCCCAGGGGGCTCAGGCAATGAGCAGTTCTTC.

The J gene is TRBJ2-2, the V gene TRBV9, with a tentative D call TRBD2 (5 bases). The CDR3 loop spans 16 amino acids. Germline V CDR1 and CDR2: SGDLS, YYNGEE. V lost 3 bases, J lost 0 bases, and 12 bases lay in between. CDR3: CASSEMASSNTGELFF. The DNA of the CDR3 is TGTGCCAGCAGCGAAATGGCTAGCTCGAACACCGGGGAGCTGTTTTTT. Filled out from reference TRBV9 and TRBJ2-2, the complete variable domain reads DSGVTQTPKHLITATGQRVTLRCSPRSGDLSVYWYQQSLDQGLQFLIQYYNGEERAKGNILERFSAQQFPDLHSELNLSSLELGDSALYFCASSEMASSNTGELFFGEGSRLTVL.

The chain is built from TRBV28 and TRBJ1-5; D is ambiguous. Germline assignment: CDR1 MDHEN and CDR2 SYDVKM. The CDR3 sequence is 14 residues long. V was clipped by 5 bases and J by 2 bases, with 10 bases between them. The CDR3 sequence: CASSMDGGNQPQHF. The DNA for the CDR3 is TGTGCCAGCAGTATGGACGGGGGCAATCAGCCCCAGCATTTT.

This clone was detected only once. The CDR3 protein is CAWNIGDTDTQYF. The CDR3 nucleotides are TGTGCCTGGAACATCGGGGACACAGATACGCAGTATTTT. The chain is built from TRBV30 and TRBJ2-3; a possible D gene is TRBD2 (5 bases). V lost 4 bases and J lost 2, with 10 bases in between. This CDR3 has 13 residues. The germline gives CDR1 GTSNPN, CDR2 SVGIG (reference sequence).

The chain links TRBV30 to TRBJ1-3, with D hard to call. CDR1 is GTSNPN, CDR2 SVGIG, per germline (reference sequence). The CDR3 runs to 12 residues. The V gene lost 3 bases and the J gene lost 8 bases, with 11 bases spanning the gap. CDR3 sequence (DNA): TGTGCCTGGAGGAGTCCCGGGGACACCATATATTTT. Translation gives CAWRSPGDTIYF.

This chain links TRBV13 with TRBJ1-1; TRBD1 matches at 12 bases. Trimming at V came to 5 bases and at J to 5 bases, leaving 15 bases not matched to a gene. The CDR3 contains 18 residues. Germline values: CDR1 PRHDT, CDR2 FYEKMQ (reference sequence). CDR3 protein: CASSTTGTGGDGGTEAFF. The CDR3 DNA reads TGTGCCAGCAGCACAACCGGGACAGGGGGCGACGGTGGGACTGAAGCTTTCTTT. Looking up the rest from reference TRBV13 and TRBJ1-1 gives the full variable domain: AAGVIQSPRHLIKEKRETATLKCYPIPRHDTVYWYQQGPGQDPQFLISFYEKMQSDKGSIPDRFSAQQFSDYHSELNMSSLELGDSALYFCASSTTGTGGDGGTEAFFGQGTRLTVV.

This chain joins TRBV10-3 and TRBJ1-1; TRBD1 might be the D (6 bases). Germline CDR1 and CDR2: ENHRY and SYGVKD. CDR3 length: 15 amino acids. V lost 9 bases, J lost 1 base, and 18 bases lay in between. DNA of the CDR3: TGTGCCATGTCTAACAGGGAAGTCGGGAACACTGAAGCTTTCTTT. Translation: CAMSNREVGNTEAFF.

The chain joins TRBV6-5 to TRBJ1-1; D gene unclear. V lost 2 bases and J lost 1, with 8 bases in between. The CDR3 runs to 14 residues. Germline V gene lookup returns CDR1 MNHEY and CDR2 SVGAGI. The CDR3 here is CASSYGGPNTEAFF. The DNA for the CDR3 is TGTGCCAGCAGTTACGGAGGACCGAACACTGAAGCTTTCTTT.